Shown below are 26 T cell receptor beta chains from a single sample sequenced in a study of cytomegalovirus exposure and HLA in healthy donors. The table came from immunoSEQ multiplex PCR; TCRdb's copy has only in-frame clones and leaves some out. The data hold some 140,000 clones, with 85% to 90% observed a single time. Source material: PBMCs. The receptors originated from a woman aged 30 to 39 in good health and CMV-seropositive.

CDR3 in DNA: TGCGCCAGCTATTCGGGACAGGTTAGCAATCAGCCCCAGCATTTT. It translates to CASYSGQVSNQPQHF. This chain uses TRBV5-1 with TRBJ1-5, with TRBD1 matching over 8 bases. The germline V gene has CDR1 SGHRS and CDR2 YFSETQ. The CDR3 sequence is 15 residues long. J lost 0 bases, V lost 7 bases, and 6 bases had no gene match.

The chain links TRBV28 to TRBJ1-6; 11 nucleotides agree with TRBD1. From germline, CDR1 is MDHEN and CDR2 SYDVKM. The junction had 4 bases not matched to a gene; V was cut back by 6 bases and J by 9 bases. The CDR3 covers 14 residues. Here the CDR3 reads CASRHGQGASPLHF. The DNA for the CDR3 is TGTGCCAGCAGACACGGACAGGGGGCTTCACCCCTCCACTTT.

The gene calls are TRBV4-1 and TRBJ1-1, with D unresolved. The CDR3 has 13 residues. From germline, CDR1 is MGHRA and CDR2 YSYEKL. Trimming left V 1 base short and J 1 base short, with 4 bases between. CDR3 coding DNA: TGCGCCAGCAGCCAAGTCAAGAACACTGAAGCTTTCTTT. Translated: CASSQVKNTEAFF.

This rearrangement joins TRBV6-1 to TRBJ1-3; D gene uncertain. Germline V lookup: CDR1 MNHNS, CDR2 SASEGT. The CDR3 length is 15 residues. Trimming removed 7 bases at V and 4 bases at J, with 17 bases between. CDR3 DNA sequence: TGTGCCAGCAAAGACCTCCCTGACTCCGGAAACACCATATATTTT. This encodes CASKDLPDSGNTIYF.

The V gene is TRBV28, the J gene TRBJ1-2; 9 positions match TRBD1. The CDR3 loop spans 18 amino acids. Looked up from germline, CDR1 is MDHEN and CDR2 is SYDVKM. J was trimmed by 4 bases and V by 4 bases; bases with no gene match: 16. The CDR3 loop is CASSSRTGTGSSPYGYTF. The DNA of the CDR3 is TGTGCCAGCAGTTCCCGTACCGGGACAGGGTCCTCGCCCTATGGCTACACCTTC.

V usage is TRBV2 and J usage is TRBJ1-3, with D possibly being TRBD1 (5 bases). Germline V gene lookup returns CDR1 SNHLY and CDR2 FYNNEI. The CDR3 extends over 13 amino acids. Trimming removed 3 bases from V and 3 bases from J, with 6 bases in between. Here the CDR3 reads CASSDGGGNTIYF. CDR3 bases: TGTGCCAGCAGTGACGGGGGTGGAAACACCATATATTTT.

CDR3 region: CASSSGTYNEQFF. As DNA, the CDR3 is TGTGCCAGCAGCTCGGGGACCTACAATGAGCAGTTCTTC. The V and J genes are TRBV9 and TRBJ2-1; possible D gene TRBD2, 5 bases. CDR1 SGDLS and CDR2 YYNGEE come from the germline V gene. V lost 4 bases and J lost 2, with 7 bases in between. This CDR3 contains 13 residues.

J is TRBJ2-6 and V is TRBV27; D might be TRBD1 (6 bases). CDR3 size: 17 residues. The V and J ends lost 3 bases and 0 bases respectively, with 12 bases between them. Germline V gene data show CDR1 as MNHEY and CDR2 as SMNVEV (reference sequence). Written as DNA, the CDR3 is TGTGCCAGCAGTTTTGACAGGCTCCTCTCTGGGGCCAACGTCCTGACTTTC. This gives the protein CASSFDRLLSGANVLTF. The whole variable domain, filled in from reference TRBV27 and TRBJ2-6, reads EAQVTQNPRYLITVTGKKLTVTCSQNMNHEYMSWYRQDPGLGLRQIYYSMNVEVTDKGDVPEGYKVSRKEKRNFPLILESPSPNQTSLYFCASSFDRLLSGANVLTFGAGSRLTVL.

The chain uses TRBV5-6 and TRBJ2-2; D is possibly TRBD1 (6 bases). V was trimmed by 0 bases and J by 3 bases, leaving 12 bases between them. The CDR3 totals 16 residues. Germline V gene lookup returns CDR1 SGHDT and CDR2 YYEEEE. The CDR3 spells CASSLARTAYTGELFF. The CDR3 DNA is TGTGCCAGCAGCTTGGCTAGGACAGCATACACCGGGGAGCTGTTTTTT.

This chain joins TRBV28 and TRBJ1-3; unclear D gene. CDR3 length: 14 residues. Germline V CDR1 and CDR2: MDHEN, SYDVKM. Between the trimmed V and J ends, which lost 10 bases and 2 bases, there was a span of 15 bases. For the CDR3, the DNA is TGTGCCACGATACCGGCGGCCACTGGAAACACCATATATTTT. This codes for CATIPAATGNTIYF. Together with reference TRBV28 and TRBJ1-3, the CDR3 gives the full variable domain: DVKVTQSSRYLVKRTGEKVFLECVQDMDHENMFWYRQDPGLGLRLIYFSYDVKMKEKGDIPEGYSVSREKKERFSLILESASTNQTSMYLCATIPAATGNTIYFGEGSWLTVV.

The gene calls are TRBV28 and TRBJ1-2; possible D gene TRBD1, 6 bases. The V gene's germline CDR1 is MDHEN and CDR2 SYDVKM. Trimming removed 3 bases at V and 8 bases at J, with 19 bases between. This CDR3 has 15 amino acids. CDR3 residues: CASSFGGADTWGYTF. For the CDR3, the DNA is TGTGCCAGCAGTTTCGGGGGGGCCGACACGTGGGGCTACACCTTC.

The chain joins TRBV7-2 to TRBJ2-7; D perhaps matches TRBD1 (6 bases). The germline V and J ends were trimmed by 6 bases and 3 bases, with 9 bases remaining between them. Germline V gene lookup returns CDR1 SGHTA and CDR2 FQGNSA. The CDR3 sequence is 12 residues long. As DNA, the CDR3 is TGTGCCAGCAGTGGACAGTTCTACGAGCAGTACTTC. Residues: CASSGQFYEQYF.

The chain has TRBV6-1 and TRBJ2-1, with D hard to call. The V and J ends lost 7 bases and 3 bases respectively, with 4 bases between them. The CDR3 consists of 11 residues. The germline V gene has CDR1 MNHNS and CDR2 SASEGT. Here the CDR3 DNA reads TGTGCCAGCACGGGCTACAATGAGCAGTTCTTC. It encodes CASTGYNEQFF.

The V and J genes are TRBV6-4 and TRBJ1-6, with D tentatively TRBD1 (6 bases). The germline CDR1 and CDR2 sequences are MRHNA and SNTAGT. The CDR3 consists of 13 residues. V lost 6 bases and J 7 bases, leaving 10 bases between the germline ends. For the CDR3, the DNA is TGTGCCAGCAGACAGGGTTTAAATTCACCCCTCCACTTT. Its protein is CASRQGLNSPLHF.

This clone was seen a handful of times. V and J are TRBV28 and TRBJ2-1; 10 bases are shared with TRBD2. The J segment lost 6 bases and the V segment lost 7 bases, leaving 9 bases of the junction unmatched. There are 15 residues in the CDR3. Germline assignment: CDR1 MDHEN and CDR2 SYDVKM. CDR3 in amino acids: CASTSPPSGSNEQFF. Written as DNA, the CDR3 is TGTGCCAGCACCTCCCCACCTAGCGGGAGCAATGAGCAGTTCTTC.

This clone has just one count. This chain links TRBV7-9 with TRBJ2-1; TRBD2 might be the D (6 bases). Germline CDR1 reads SEHNR; CDR2 reads FQNEAQ (reference sequence). The CDR3 runs 15 residues. Trimming took 4 bases from V and 3 from J, leaving 13 bases between them. The CDR3 loop is CASSSTGLYYNEQFF. As DNA, the CDR3 is TGTGCCAGCAGCTCTACGGGACTTTACTACAATGAGCAGTTCTTC.

This chain joins TRBV4-1 and TRBJ1-3, with D tentatively TRBD1 (5 bases). CDR3 length: 16 amino acids. V was pared by 4 bases and J by 3 bases, with 16 bases between. CDR1 and CDR2 (germline): MGHRA, YSYEKL. The CDR3 sequence is CASSPYPAGFGNTIYF. The CDR3 bases are TGCGCCAGCAGCCCCTACCCCGCAGGGTTTGGAAACACCATATATTTT.

J is TRBJ2-2 and V is TRBV19, with TRBD2 identical over 8 bases. In germline, CDR1 is LNHDA, CDR2 SQIVND (reference sequence). This CDR3 is built from 17 residues. V was clipped by 2 bases and J by 5 bases; unmatched bases: 10. In DNA form, the CDR3 reads TGTGCCAGTAGTATATTTGCCAGCGGGAGCTTTACCGGGGAGCTGTTTTTT. Its protein is CASSIFASGSFTGELFF. Drawing the rest from reference TRBV19 and TRBJ2-2, the complete variable domain is DGGITQSPKYLFRKEGQNVTLSCEQNLNHDAMYWYRQDPGQGLRLIYYSQIVNDFQKGDIAEGYSVSREKKESFPLTVTSAQKNPTAFYLCASSIFASGSFTGELFFGEGSRLTVL.

The chain joins TRBV10-3 to TRBJ1-2, with TRBD1 as a possible D gene (5 bases). The CDR3 is 17 residues long. Germline lookup yields CDR1 ENHRY and CDR2 SYGVKD. V was trimmed by 0 bases and J by 3 bases, leaving 17 bases between them. The CDR3 nucleotides read TGTGCCATCAGTGAGTCGATGGATCTCGACAGTCACTATGGCTACACCTTC. Translating it yields CAISESMDLDSHYGYTF.

The chain joins TRBV5-1 to TRBJ2-3; 9 bases align to TRBD2. In germline, CDR1 is SGHRS, CDR2 YFSETQ. V lost 3 bases and J lost 6; bases outside the gene matches: 5. The CDR3 contains 14 residues. The chain's CDR3 is CASSSRGGEDTQYF. For the CDR3, the DNA is TGCGCCAGCAGCTCGCGGGGGGGCGAGGATACGCAGTATTTT.

This chain uses TRBV28 with TRBJ1-5; D remains ambiguous. The CDR3 extends over 12 amino acids. Germline V CDR1 and CDR2: MDHEN, SYDVKM. The germline V and J ends were trimmed by 2 bases and 6 bases, with 5 bases remaining between them. For the CDR3, the DNA is TGTGCCAGCAGTTTAACGGGTCAGCCCCAGCATTTT. This codes for CASSLTGQPQHF.

The chain links TRBV2 to TRBJ2-1, with 11 bases fitting TRBD1. The V gene's germline CDR1 is SNHLY and CDR2 FYNNEI. The CDR3 sequence is 15 residues long. Unmatched junction bases numbered 3, after V lost 2 bases and J lost 6 bases. CDR3 nucleotides: TGTGCCAGCAGTGAACCCGGGACAGGGGGCAATGAGCAGTTCTTC. Translating gives CASSEPGTGGNEQFF.

This chain links TRBV18 with TRBJ1-2; the D is unclear. The V gene's germline CDR1 is KGHSH and CDR2 LQKENI. V lost 2 bases to trimming and J lost 4 bases, with 8 bases between them. This CDR3 is built from 13 residues. The CDR3 nucleotides are TGTGCCAGCTCACCAACAGCCTTCTATGGCTACACCTTC. Its translation: CASSPTAFYGYTF.

CDR3 sequence (DNA): TGTGCCAGCAGCGTAGCCGGGACAGGGGTATACGGCTACACCTTC. The encoded protein is CASSVAGTGVYGYTF. The V and J genes are TRBV9 and TRBJ1-2; TRBD1 matches 10 bases. Germline CDR1 reads SGDLS; CDR2 reads YYNGEE. V lost 0 bases and J lost 8; bases outside the gene matches: 7. The CDR3 has 15 amino acids.

CDR3 nucleotide sequence: TGTGCCAGTAGTATCTTAGAGGTACAGGGAGTAGGGTACAATGAGCAGTTCTTC. Translating it yields CASSILEVQGVGYNEQFF. This chain uses TRBV19 with TRBJ2-1; D is perhaps TRBD1 (6 bases). The CDR3 length is 18 residues. Germline lookup yields CDR1 LNHDA and CDR2 SQIVND (reference sequence). V shed 3 bases and J shed 4 bases, with 22 bases lying between them.

The chain joins TRBV5-4 to TRBJ1-6; 8 bases align to TRBD1. Germline CDR1 reads SGHNT; CDR2 reads YYREEE (reference sequence). V lost 4 bases and J lost 7; bases outside the gene matches: 10. This CDR3 has 16 residues. CDR3 sequence reads: CASSVSPDRENSPLHF. CDR3 DNA sequence: TGTGCCAGCAGCGTGAGCCCGGACAGGGAGAATTCACCCCTCCACTTT.